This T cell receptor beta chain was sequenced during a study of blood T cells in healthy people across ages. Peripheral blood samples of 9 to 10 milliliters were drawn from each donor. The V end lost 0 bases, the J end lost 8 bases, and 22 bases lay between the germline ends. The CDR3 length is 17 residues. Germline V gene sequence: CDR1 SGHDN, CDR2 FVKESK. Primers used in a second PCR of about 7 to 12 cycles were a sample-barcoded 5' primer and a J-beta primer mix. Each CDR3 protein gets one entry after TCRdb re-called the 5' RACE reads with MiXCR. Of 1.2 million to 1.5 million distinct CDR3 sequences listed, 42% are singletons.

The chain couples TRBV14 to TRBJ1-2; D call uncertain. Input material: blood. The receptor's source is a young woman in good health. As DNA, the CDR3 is TGTGCCAGCAGCCAAGATCTAGTCGGGATCGGCGCTCGAGGCTACACCTTC. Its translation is CASSQDLVGIGARGYTF. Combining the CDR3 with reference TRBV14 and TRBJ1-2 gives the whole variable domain EAGVTQFPSHSVIEKGQTVTLRCDPISGHDNLYWYRRVMGKEIKFLLHFVKESKQDESGMPNNRFLAERTGGTYSTLKVQPAELEDSGVYFCASSQDLVGIGARGYTFGSGTRLTVV.